The next 13 T cell receptor beta chains were all read from a single sample in a study of cytomegalovirus exposure and HLA in healthy donors. 60 Vbeta and 13 Jbeta primers were used in PCR. This table comes from immunoSEQ multiplex PCR, and its TCRdb copy is limited to in-frame clones, with some not included. The table has 100,000 to 150,000 clones, roughly 80% seen once. Sequencing used PBMCs. These receptors were obtained from a female donor in good health and CMV-seropositive.

The V and J genes are TRBV6-5 and TRBJ2-7; D possibly corresponds to TRBD2 (5 bases). The V end lost 5 bases, the J end lost 4 bases, and 12 bases lay between the germline ends. Germline V gene data show CDR1 as MNHEY and CDR2 as SVGAGI. The length of the CDR3 is 13 residues. CDR3 sequence reads: CASSQRVQYEQYF. DNA for the CDR3: TGTGCCAGCAGTCAGAGGGTGCAATACGAGCAGTACTTC.

This clone was recorded only once. CDR3 bases: TGTGCCAGCTCACCGAGAGTCCTCGAGGGCTACACCTTC. Its translation: CASSPRVLEGYTF. The chain is built from TRBV18 and TRBJ1-2; D is uncertain. V was shortened by 3 bases and J by 8 bases, with 13 bases between the two germline ends. The length of the CDR3 is 13 residues. Germline V gene data show CDR1 as KGHSH and CDR2 as LQKENI.

This clone was counted a few times. V and J are TRBV28 and TRBJ1-4; a weak D match, TRBD1 (6 bases). The CDR3 totals 14 residues. CDR1 is MDHEN, CDR2 SYDVKM, per germline. Trimming pared 5 bases from V and 8 bases from J, leaving 15 bases between. CDR3 sequence: CASSKGGPGEKLFF. The DNA of the CDR3 is TGTGCCAGCAGTAAAGGGGGTCCGGGGGAAAAACTGTTTTTT.

This chain links TRBV6-1 with TRBJ1-4; D possibly corresponds to TRBD1 (5 bases). Looked up from germline, CDR1 is MNHNS and CDR2 is SASEGT. The CDR3 consists of 14 residues. The ends were cut back, 6 bases at V and 8 bases at J, with 16 bases in the middle. CDR3 nucleotides: TGTGCCAGCAGAGAGGACCTGGGGGGAGAAAAACTGTTTTTT. It specifies CASREDLGGEKLFF.

This rearrangement joins TRBV28 to TRBJ2-1, with 7 nucleotides matching TRBD2. Germline assignment: CDR1 MDHEN and CDR2 SYDVKM. The CDR3 runs to 15 residues. V gave up 4 bases and J gave up 5 bases; unmatched junction bases: 8. The CDR3 region is CASSSGGIGDNEQFF. In DNA form, the CDR3 reads TGTGCCAGCAGTTCGGGAGGTATTGGGGACAATGAGCAGTTCTTC.

Turning to this clone: Other DNA sequences in this specimen translate into the identical CDR3. The chain carries TRBV30 and TRBJ1-5; D unresolved. Per germline, CDR1 GTSNPN and CDR2 SVGIG (reference sequence). The CDR3 spans 13 residues. Trimming took off 0 bases at V and 2 bases at J, with 5 bases between the two ends. For the CDR3, the DNA is TGTGCCTGGAGTGTATCGGGCAATCAGCCCCAGCATTTT. Residues: CAWSVSGNQPQHF.

The V call is TRBV11-2, the J call TRBJ1-2, with D perhaps matching TRBD1 (5 bases). V was shortened by 1 base and J by 4 bases, with 13 bases between the two germline ends. This CDR3 contains 15 residues. CDR1 is SGHAT, CDR2 FQNNGV, per germline. CDR3 sequence reads: CASSLGGTATYGYTF. The CDR3 region has the DNA TGTGCCAGCAGCTTAGGAGGGACTGCTACCTATGGCTACACCTTC.

V is TRBV7-9 and J is TRBJ1-2; D is undetermined. V dropped 2 bases and J dropped 5 bases, with 15 bases sitting between them. The CDR3 length is 15 residues. Germline V gene data show CDR1 as SEHNR and CDR2 as FQNEAQ (reference sequence). DNA for the CDR3: TGTGCCAGCAGCTTACCCGGAGGAGGTTCATATGGCTACACCTTC. Residues: CASSLPGGGSYGYTF.

V gene TRBV30 combines with J gene TRBJ1-2; D gene uncertain. V lost 5 bases and J lost 6, with 10 bases in between. CDR3 length equals 11 residues. CDR1 and CDR2 from the germline V gene are GTSNPN and SVGIG (reference sequence). CDR3 protein: CAWARGNGYTF. CDR3 coding DNA: TGTGCCTGGGCACGAGGGAATGGCTACACCTTC.

This chain joins TRBV6-4 and TRBJ2-3; D remains unclear. This CDR3 is 13 amino acids long. The germline gives CDR1 MRHNA, CDR2 SNTAGT. The V gene lost 2 bases and the J gene lost 5 bases, with 8 bases spanning the gap. The CDR3 protein is CASSDRRGDTQYF. The DNA for the CDR3 is TGTGCCAGCAGTGACCGCCGAGGAGATACGCAGTATTTT.

The V call is TRBV11-1, the J call TRBJ2-5, with TRBD1 matching over 9 bases. V lost 5 bases to trimming and J lost 5 bases; unmatched junction nucleotides: 9. CDR3 size: 15 residues. Germline loops: CDR1 SGHAT, CDR2 FQDESV (reference sequence). CDR3 DNA: TGTGCCAGCAGCAAAGGGACAGGGAGGCCCGAGACCCAGTACTTC. Translating gives CASSKGTGRPETQYF.

V gene TRBV7-9 combines with J gene TRBJ1-1; 7 positions match TRBD1. Germline assignment: CDR1 SEHNR and CDR2 FQNEAQ (reference sequence). J gave up 3 bases and V 1 base, and 5 bases lay outside the gene matches. This CDR3 has 15 amino acids. The CDR3 sequence is CASSLDAGGYTEAFF. CDR3 in DNA: TGTGCCAGCAGCTTAGACGCAGGGGGGTACACTGAAGCTTTCTTT. Drawing the rest from reference TRBV7-9 and TRBJ1-1, the complete variable domain is DTGVSQNPRHKITKRGQNVTFRCDPISEHNRLYWYRQTLGQGPEFLTYFQNEAQLEKSRLLSDRFSAERPKGSFSTLEIQRTEQGDSAMYLCASSLDAGGYTEAFFGQGTRLTVV.

The genes are TRBV6-1 and TRBJ2-5; the D gene is possibly TRBD2 (6 bases). V was clipped by 8 bases and J by 2 bases, with 9 bases between them. This CDR3 comprises 12 residues. CDR1 MNHNS and CDR2 SASEGT come from the germline V gene. The CDR3, as DNA: TGTGCCAGCGGACTATTTCAAGAGACCCAGTACTTC. This translates into CASGLFQETQYF.